Listed below are T cell receptor beta chains from one sample, sequenced in a study of blood T cell repertoires in COVID-19. Clones were read by immunoSEQ multiplex PCR, and TCRdb kept only the in-frame ones, dropping some. The sample carries around 210,000 clones, roughly 85% recorded once. The sample was peripheral blood. These receptors came from a man aged 50-59 years with COVID-19, enrolled during active disease. CDR3s include the opening cysteine and the closing phenylalanine or tryptophan. The D gene is left open where the match is weak. Size values are once, few and many counts, or a class for expanded clones, and some rows have none.

cdr3_nt: TGTGCCAGCAGCACAGCACAGGGGGCGACCAATTACGAGCAGTACTTC
cdr3_aa: CASSTAQGATNYEQYF
v_call: TRBV11-2
clone_size: NA
j_call: TRBJ2-7
d_call: TRBD1

cdr3_nt: TGTGCCAGCAGCTTATGGCAGACAAATAACTATGGCTACACCTTC
cdr3_aa: CASSLWQTNNYGYTF
v_call: TRBV11-2
clone_size: NA
j_call: TRBJ1-2
d_call: NA

cdr3_nt: TGTGCCAGCAGCTTATGGTGGGCGGGTTCCCCCTACGAGCAGTACTTC
cdr3_aa: CASSLWWAGSPYEQYF
v_call: TRBV7-2
clone_size: NA
j_call: TRBJ2-7
d_call: NA

cdr3_nt: TGCGCCAGCAGCTTAAAGCGGGGAGAGACCCAGTACTTC
cdr3_aa: CASSLKRGETQYF
v_call: TRBV5-1
clone_size: NA
j_call: TRBJ2-5
d_call: TRBD2

cdr3_nt: TGTGCCAGCAGCCTAGAGGCCAGATCAGGGCTCTATGGCTACACCTTC
cdr3_aa: CASSLEARSGLYGYTF
v_call: TRBV7-3
clone_size: NA
j_call: TRBJ1-2
d_call: NA

cdr3_nt: TGTGCCTGGAGCTATACGAACTATGGCTACACCTTC
cdr3_aa: CAWSYTNYGYTF
v_call: TRBV30
clone_size: NA
j_call: TRBJ1-2
d_call: NA

cdr3_nt: TGTGCCAGCAGCTCAGGCGAAGGATACTACGAGCAGTACTTC
cdr3_aa: CASSSGEGYYEQYF
v_call: TRBV7-6
clone_size: few
j_call: TRBJ2-7
d_call: NA

cdr3_nt: TGTGCCAGCAGCCCTCCCGGGACTTACCGCCGCAATCAGCCCCAGCATTTT
cdr3_aa: CASSPPGTYRRNQPQHF
v_call: TRBV7-8
clone_size: once
j_call: TRBJ1-5
d_call: NA

cdr3_nt: TGTGCCAGCTCCTCAGGGGGCTTAAGTATCACTGAAGCTTTCTTT
cdr3_aa: CASSSGGLSITEAFF
v_call: TRBV28
clone_size: NA
j_call: TRBJ1-1
d_call: TRBD1

cdr3_nt: TGTGCCAGCAGCTTGGGGGCTAGCGTCTCCTACGAGCAGTACTTC
cdr3_aa: CASSLGASVSYEQYF
v_call: TRBV5-4
clone_size: NA
j_call: TRBJ2-7
d_call: NA

cdr3_nt: TGTGCCAGCAGCCAAGTTGAGGGTCTCGCAGATACGCAGTATTTT
cdr3_aa: CASSQVEGLADTQYF
v_call: TRBV14
clone_size: NA
j_call: TRBJ2-3
d_call: NA

cdr3_nt: TGTGCCAGTAGTGAATACAATTATCCCGACAGGTTGAGGGGTCCCACAGATACGCAGTATTTT
cdr3_aa: CASSEYNYPDRLRGPTDTQYF
v_call: TRBV19
clone_size: once
j_call: TRBJ2-3
d_call: NA

cdr3_nt: TGCGCCAGCAGCCAGGGGACAGGACAGCCGAACACTGAAGCTTTCTTT
cdr3_aa: CASSQGTGQPNTEAFF
v_call: TRBV4-1
clone_size: NA
j_call: TRBJ1-1
d_call: TRBD1

cdr3_nt: TGCGCCAGCACCTCAGGGAATGAAAAACTGTTTTTT
cdr3_aa: CASTSGNEKLFF
v_call: TRBV5-1
clone_size: NA
j_call: TRBJ1-4
d_call: NA

cdr3_nt: TGTGCCAGTAGTATGGCCGCCAATAATTCACCCCTCCACTTT
cdr3_aa: CASSMAANNSPLHF
v_call: TRBV19
clone_size: NA
j_call: TRBJ1-6
d_call: NA

cdr3_nt: TGTGCCACCTACAGTACAGTAAACTATGGCTACACCTTC
cdr3_aa: CATYSTVNYGYTF
v_call: TRBV6-5
clone_size: few
j_call: TRBJ1-2
d_call: NA

cdr3_nt: TGTGCCAGCAGGGGCAGGGACTATGAGCAGTTCTTC
cdr3_aa: CASRGRDYEQFF
v_call: TRBV9
clone_size: NA
j_call: TRBJ2-1
d_call: NA

cdr3_nt: TGTGCCACCAGTGGTCCCGGTCCGTCGTTGGAGCAGTACTTC
cdr3_aa: CATSGPGPSLEQYF
v_call: TRBV24-1
clone_size: few
j_call: TRBJ2-7
d_call: NA

cdr3_nt: TGTGCCAGCAGCCTGCCAGGACAGGGTAATGAAAAACTGTTTTTT
cdr3_aa: CASSLPGQGNEKLFF
v_call: TRBV28
clone_size: NA
j_call: TRBJ1-4
d_call: TRBD1

cdr3_nt: TGTGCCAGCACCCCATCGGGGAGAGCAAGCAATCAGCCCCAGCATTTT
cdr3_aa: CASTPSGRASNQPQHF
v_call: TRBV5-6
clone_size: NA
j_call: TRBJ1-5
d_call: NA

cdr3_nt: TGTGCCAGCAGCCAAGGGGACAGGCCGGTTGAGACCCAGTACTTC
cdr3_aa: CASSQGDRPVETQYF
v_call: TRBV3-1/TRBV3-2
clone_size: NA
j_call: TRBJ2-5
d_call: TRBD1

cdr3_nt: TGTGCCAGCAGTTACCGGGAAGAAAAACTGTTTTTT
cdr3_aa: CASSYREEKLFF
v_call: TRBV6-2/TRBV6-3
clone_size: few
j_call: TRBJ1-4
d_call: NA

cdr3_nt: TGTGCCAGCAGCTCAACAGGGCGACGCGAGCAGTACTTC
cdr3_aa: CASSSTGRREQYF
v_call: TRBV11-1
clone_size: NA
j_call: TRBJ2-7
d_call: NA

cdr3_nt: TGTGCCAGCAGCCAAGCAAGGACAGGTCTCTACGAGCAGTACTTC
cdr3_aa: CASSQARTGLYEQYF
v_call: TRBV3-1/TRBV3-2
clone_size: few
j_call: TRBJ2-7
d_call: TRBD1

cdr3_nt: TGTGCCAGCAGCTTGGGGGCGGGGACAGTAACGTACGAAGCTTTCTTT
cdr3_aa: CASSLGAGTVTYEAFF
v_call: TRBV5-6
clone_size: NA
j_call: TRBJ1-1
d_call: TRBD1

cdr3_nt: TGTGCCAGCAGCCCCAGGGATTCCTACAATGAGCAGTTCTTC
cdr3_aa: CASSPRDSYNEQFF
v_call: TRBV5-5
clone_size: NA
j_call: TRBJ2-1
d_call: NA

cdr3_nt: TGTGCCAGCAGCCAAGATGCCGGGGATCAGCCCCAGCATTTT
cdr3_aa: CASSQDAGDQPQHF
v_call: TRBV4-2
clone_size: NA
j_call: TRBJ1-5
d_call: NA

cdr3_nt: TGTGCCAGCAGGATATCCGGGACTAGCTCCCACGAGCAGTACTTC
cdr3_aa: CASRISGTSSHEQYF
v_call: TRBV5-5
clone_size: NA
j_call: TRBJ2-7
d_call: TRBD2

cdr3_nt: TGTGCCAGCAGCGACCAACCTACGGACACTGAAGCTTTCTTT
cdr3_aa: CASSDQPTDTEAFF
v_call: TRBV9
clone_size: few
j_call: TRBJ1-1
d_call: NA

cdr3_nt: TGTGCCAGCAGTTCCAGGGGGCGGATCCTGAACACTGAAGCTTTCTTT
cdr3_aa: CASSSRGRILNTEAFF
v_call: TRBV27
clone_size: NA
j_call: TRBJ1-1
d_call: TRBD1

cdr3_nt: TGCAGCGTTGAAGGGCAGGCTGGGGGCTACACCTTC
cdr3_aa: CSVEGQAGGYTF
v_call: TRBV29-1
clone_size: NA
j_call: TRBJ1-2
d_call: NA

cdr3_nt: TGTGCCAGCAGTAAGGACACTGGAAACACCATATATTTT
cdr3_aa: CASSKDTGNTIYF
v_call: TRBV12-3/TRBV12-4
clone_size: NA
j_call: TRBJ1-3
d_call: NA

cdr3_nt: TGCGCCAGCAGCCAGGGGGGAGGAAACACCATATATTTT
cdr3_aa: CASSQGGGNTIYF
v_call: TRBV5-1
clone_size: NA
j_call: TRBJ1-3
d_call: TRBD1

cdr3_nt: TGTGCCAGTAGTATAGGTTACAGGGGTTTCGGGGAGCTGTTTTTT
cdr3_aa: CASSIGYRGFGELFF
v_call: TRBV19
clone_size: few
j_call: TRBJ2-2
d_call: TRBD1

cdr3_nt: TGTGCCTATAGGACAGGGGTGAACACTGAAGCTTTCTTT
cdr3_aa: CAYRTGVNTEAFF
v_call: TRBV30
clone_size: NA
j_call: TRBJ1-1
d_call: TRBD1

cdr3_nt: TGTGCCAGCAGCCAAGGGGCCAGCTTCTATGGCTACACCTTC
cdr3_aa: CASSQGASFYGYTF
v_call: TRBV3-1/TRBV3-2
clone_size: NA
j_call: TRBJ1-2
d_call: NA

cdr3_nt: TGTGCCAGCAGCCAATCCGGGGGGGCACCAGATACGCAGTATTTT
cdr3_aa: CASSQSGGAPDTQYF
v_call: TRBV3-1/TRBV3-2
clone_size: NA
j_call: TRBJ2-3
d_call: TRBD2

cdr3_nt: TGTGCCAGCAGCTTAGCGTCGACAGGGGGAGGACAGCCCCAGCATTTT
cdr3_aa: CASSLASTGGGQPQHF
v_call: TRBV7-2
clone_size: NA
j_call: TRBJ1-5
d_call: TRBD1

cdr3_nt: TGTGCCAGTAGTGCCAAGAACCTGATTGATAGAGAAAAACTGTTTTTT
cdr3_aa: CASSAKNLIDREKLFF
v_call: TRBV19
clone_size: NA
j_call: TRBJ1-4
d_call: NA

cdr3_nt: TGTGCCAGTAGTAACCTACAGGGGCCGACCTATGGCTACACCTTC
cdr3_aa: CASSNLQGPTYGYTF
v_call: TRBV19
clone_size: NA
j_call: TRBJ1-2
d_call: TRBD1

cdr3_nt: TGTGCCAGCACCATGACTAGCGGAAATGAGCAGTTCTTC
cdr3_aa: CASTMTSGNEQFF
v_call: TRBV27
clone_size: NA
j_call: TRBJ2-1
d_call: TRBD2

cdr3_nt: TGTGCCAGCAGCCCTGGAGGGACGGTTAACTATGGCTACACCTTC
cdr3_aa: CASSPGGTVNYGYTF
v_call: TRBV7-3
clone_size: NA
j_call: TRBJ1-2
d_call: NA